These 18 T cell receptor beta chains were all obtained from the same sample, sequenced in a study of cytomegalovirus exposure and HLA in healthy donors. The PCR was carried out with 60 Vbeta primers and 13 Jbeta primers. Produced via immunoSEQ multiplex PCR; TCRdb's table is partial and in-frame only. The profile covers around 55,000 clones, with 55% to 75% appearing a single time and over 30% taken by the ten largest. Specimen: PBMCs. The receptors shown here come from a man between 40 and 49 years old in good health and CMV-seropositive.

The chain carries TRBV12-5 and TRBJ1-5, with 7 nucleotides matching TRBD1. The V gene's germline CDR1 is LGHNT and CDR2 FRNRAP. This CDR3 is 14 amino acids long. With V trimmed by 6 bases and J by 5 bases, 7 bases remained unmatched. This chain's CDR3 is CASGLRDRYQPQHF. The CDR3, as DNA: TGTGCTAGTGGGCTCCGGGACAGATATCAGCCCCAGCATTTT.

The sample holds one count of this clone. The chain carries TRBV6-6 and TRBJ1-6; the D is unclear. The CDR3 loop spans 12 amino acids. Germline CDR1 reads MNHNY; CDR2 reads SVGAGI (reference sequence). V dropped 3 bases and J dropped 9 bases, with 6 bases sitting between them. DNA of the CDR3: TGTGCCAGCAGTTATTACGGTTCACCCCTCCACTTT. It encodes CASSYYGSPLHF.

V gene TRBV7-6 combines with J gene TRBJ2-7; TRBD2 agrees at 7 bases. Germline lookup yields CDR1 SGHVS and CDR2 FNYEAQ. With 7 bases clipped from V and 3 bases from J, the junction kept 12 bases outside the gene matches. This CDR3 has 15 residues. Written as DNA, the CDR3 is TGTGCCAGCACCCCGCCCACGCGGGGGAGCTACGAGCAGTACTTC. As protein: CASTPPTRGSYEQYF.

The CDR3 spells CASRGELANYGYTF. The DNA of the CDR3 is TGTGCCAGCAGAGGAGAGTTAGCTAACTATGGCTACACCTTC. The V call is TRBV6-5, the J call TRBJ1-2; D unclear. CDR1 and CDR2 (germline): MNHEY, SVGAGI. V lost 6 bases and J 0 bases, leaving 11 bases between the germline ends. The CDR3 contains 14 residues.

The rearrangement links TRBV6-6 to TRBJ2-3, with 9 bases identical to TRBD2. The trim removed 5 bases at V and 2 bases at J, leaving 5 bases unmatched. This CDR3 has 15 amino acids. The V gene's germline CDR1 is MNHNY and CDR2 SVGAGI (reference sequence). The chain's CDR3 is CASSQSGGYTDTQYF. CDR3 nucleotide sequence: TGTGCCAGCAGTCAGAGCGGGGGGTACACAGATACGCAGTATTTT.

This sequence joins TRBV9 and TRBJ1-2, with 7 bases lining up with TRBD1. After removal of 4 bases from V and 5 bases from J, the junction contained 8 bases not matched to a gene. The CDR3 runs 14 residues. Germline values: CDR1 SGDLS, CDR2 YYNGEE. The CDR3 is CASSRQGDWYGYTF. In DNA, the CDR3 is TGTGCCAGCAGCCGACAGGGCGACTGGTATGGCTACACCTTC.

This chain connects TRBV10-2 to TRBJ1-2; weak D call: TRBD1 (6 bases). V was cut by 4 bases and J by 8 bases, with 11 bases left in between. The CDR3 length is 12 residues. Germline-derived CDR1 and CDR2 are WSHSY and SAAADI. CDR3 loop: CASSVGGRGYTF. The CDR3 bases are TGCGCCAGCAGTGTGGGGGGGCGAGGCTACACCTTC.

In DNA form, the CDR3 reads TGTGCCTGGAGTGGTGGGGGGATCCAAGAGACCCAGTACTTC. Translating gives CAWSGGGIQETQYF. The chain combines TRBV30 with TRBJ2-5, with a tentative D call TRBD2 (6 bases). The CDR3 runs 14 residues. The ends were cut back, 1 base at V and 1 base at J, with 10 bases in the middle. The germline V gene has CDR1 GTSNPN and CDR2 SVGIG (reference sequence).

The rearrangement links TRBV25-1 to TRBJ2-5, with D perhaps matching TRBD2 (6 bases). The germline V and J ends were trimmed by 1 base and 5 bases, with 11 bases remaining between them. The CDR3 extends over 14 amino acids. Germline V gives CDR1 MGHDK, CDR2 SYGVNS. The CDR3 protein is CASSEFRAGETQYF. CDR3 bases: TGTGCCAGCAGTGAATTTCGAGCGGGTGAGACCCAGTACTTC. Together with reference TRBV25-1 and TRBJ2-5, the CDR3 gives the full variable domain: EADIYQTPRYLVIGTGKKITLECSQTMGHDKMYWYQQDPGMELHLIHYSYGVNSTEKGDLSSESTVSRIRTEHFPLTLESARPSHTSQYLCASSEFRAGETQYFGPGTRLLVL.

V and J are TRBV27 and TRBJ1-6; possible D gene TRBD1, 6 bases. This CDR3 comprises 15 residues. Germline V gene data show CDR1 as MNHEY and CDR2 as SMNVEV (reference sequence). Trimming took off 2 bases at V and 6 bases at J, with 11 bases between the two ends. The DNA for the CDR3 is TGTGCCAGCAGTTTAGGGACATTGGCTAATTCACCCCTCCACTTT. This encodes CASSLGTLANSPLHF.

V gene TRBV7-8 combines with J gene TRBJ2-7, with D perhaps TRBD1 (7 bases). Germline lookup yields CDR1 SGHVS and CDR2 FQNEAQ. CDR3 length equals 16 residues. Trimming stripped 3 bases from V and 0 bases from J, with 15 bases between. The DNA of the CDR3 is TGTGCCAGCAGCTTCAGGGGGGCCACCTTCTCCTACGAGCAGTACTTC. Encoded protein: CASSFRGATFSYEQYF.

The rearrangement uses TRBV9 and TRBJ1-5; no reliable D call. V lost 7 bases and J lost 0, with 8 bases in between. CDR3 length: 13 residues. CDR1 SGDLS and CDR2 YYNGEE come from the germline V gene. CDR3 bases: TGTGCCAGCGGGAGTCTTAGCAATCAGCCCCAGCATTTT. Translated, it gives CASGSLSNQPQHF.

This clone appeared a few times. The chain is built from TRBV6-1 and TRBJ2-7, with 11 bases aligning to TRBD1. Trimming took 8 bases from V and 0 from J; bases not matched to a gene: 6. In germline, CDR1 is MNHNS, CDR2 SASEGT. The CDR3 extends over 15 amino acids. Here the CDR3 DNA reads TGTGCCAGCCTTCGGACAGGGGGCCTCTCCTACGAGCAGTACTTC. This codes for CASLRTGGLSYEQYF.

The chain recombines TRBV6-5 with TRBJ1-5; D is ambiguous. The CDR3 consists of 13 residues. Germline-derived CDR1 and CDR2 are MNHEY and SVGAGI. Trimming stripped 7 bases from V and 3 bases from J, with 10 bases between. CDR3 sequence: CASTSRANQPQHF. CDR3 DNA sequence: TGTGCCAGCACCTCGAGAGCCAATCAGCCCCAGCATTTT.

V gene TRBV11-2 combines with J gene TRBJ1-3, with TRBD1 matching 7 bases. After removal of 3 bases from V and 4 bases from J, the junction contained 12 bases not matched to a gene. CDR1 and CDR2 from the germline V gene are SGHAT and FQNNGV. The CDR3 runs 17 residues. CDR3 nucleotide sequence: TGTGCCAGCAGCTTCACCGGGACAGCCACCGGCGGAAACACCATATATTTT. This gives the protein CASSFTGTATGGNTIYF. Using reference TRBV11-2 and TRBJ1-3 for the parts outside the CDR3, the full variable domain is EAGVAQSPRYKIIEKRQSVAFWCNPISGHATLYWYQQILGQGPKLLIQFQNNGVVDDSQLPKDRFSAERLKGVDSTLKIQPAKLEDSAVYLCASSFTGTATGGNTIYFGEGSWLTVV.

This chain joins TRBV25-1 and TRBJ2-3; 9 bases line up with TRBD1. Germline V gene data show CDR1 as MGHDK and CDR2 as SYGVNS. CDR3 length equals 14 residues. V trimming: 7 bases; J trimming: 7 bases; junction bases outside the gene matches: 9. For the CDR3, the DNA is TGTGCCAGCATCCCATCGACAGGGGGTAATACGCAGTATTTT. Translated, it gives CASIPSTGGNTQYF.

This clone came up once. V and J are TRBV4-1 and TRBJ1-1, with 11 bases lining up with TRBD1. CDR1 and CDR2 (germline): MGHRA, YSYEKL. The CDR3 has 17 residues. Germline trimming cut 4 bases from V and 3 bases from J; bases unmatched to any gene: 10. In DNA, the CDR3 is TGCGCCAGCAGCCGGCGGACAGGGGGCGTAGTGGACACTGAAGCTTTCTTT. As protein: CASSRRTGGVVDTEAFF.

CDR3 coding DNA: TGCGCCAGCAGCTTGGGGTCTCAGGTCACTGAAGCTTTCTTT. Translated: CASSLGSQVTEAFF. V and J are TRBV5-1 and TRBJ1-1; D is unclear. The CDR3 contains 14 residues. CDR1 SGHRS and CDR2 YFSETQ come from the germline V gene. Trimming stripped 0 bases from V and 4 bases from J, with 10 bases between. Together with reference TRBV5-1 and TRBJ1-1, the CDR3 gives the full variable domain: KAGVTQTPRYLIKTRGQQVTLSCSPISGHRSVSWYQQTPGQGLQFLFEYFSETQRNKGNFPGRFSGRQFSNSRSEMNVSTLELGDSALYLCASSLGSQVTEAFFGQGTRLTVV.